The text below deals with one T cell receptor beta chain. Its target is unknown. The donors, healthy adults who were HIV-negative, had experienced no recent acute infections or vaccinations. The source of the sample is a study of shared clonotypes between healthy human individuals. Study-level findings and limits: Shared across a few donors were roughly 4.7% of the naive CD4 clonotypes.

Method: immunoSEQ multiplex PCR; TCRdb's copy keeps in-frame clones and lacks some. In the table there are 950,000 to 1,100,000 clones, 75% to 85% of which are singletons. The CDR3 length is 14 residues. Germline V lookup: CDR1 MNHEY, CDR2 SVGAGI. The ends were cut back, 6 bases at V and 2 bases at J, with 12 bases in the middle. The sample was memory CD4+ T cells from PBMCs. The subset here: CD45RA-negative fraction. The clonotype comes from a man aged 18 to 29 in good health. Some clones in this sample may be carry-over from other donors' samples. The chain has TRBV6-5 and TRBJ2-3; weak D call: TRBD2 (5 bases). CDR3 protein: CASSPRTFTDTQYF. The CDR3 nucleotides read TGTGCCAGCAGCCCTAGGACTTTCACAGATACGCAGTATTTT.